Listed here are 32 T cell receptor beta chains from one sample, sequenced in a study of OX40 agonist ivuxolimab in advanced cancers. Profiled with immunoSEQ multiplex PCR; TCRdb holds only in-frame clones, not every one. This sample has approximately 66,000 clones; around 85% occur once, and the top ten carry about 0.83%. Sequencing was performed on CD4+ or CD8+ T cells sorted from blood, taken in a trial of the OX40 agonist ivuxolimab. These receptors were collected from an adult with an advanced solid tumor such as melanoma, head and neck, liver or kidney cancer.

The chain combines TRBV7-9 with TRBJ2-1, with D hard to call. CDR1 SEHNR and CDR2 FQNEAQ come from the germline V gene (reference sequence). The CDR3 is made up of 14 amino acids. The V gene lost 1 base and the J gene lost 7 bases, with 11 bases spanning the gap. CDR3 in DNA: TGTGCCAGCAGCTTAGGGTCCTACTCTAATGAGCAGTTCTTC. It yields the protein CASSLGSYSNEQFF. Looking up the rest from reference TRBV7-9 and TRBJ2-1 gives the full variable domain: DTGVSQNPRHKITKRGQNVTFRCDPISEHNRLYWYRQTLGQGPEFLTYFQNEAQLEKSRLLSDRFSAERPKGSFSTLEIQRTEQGDSAMYLCASSLGSYSNEQFFGPGTRLTVL.

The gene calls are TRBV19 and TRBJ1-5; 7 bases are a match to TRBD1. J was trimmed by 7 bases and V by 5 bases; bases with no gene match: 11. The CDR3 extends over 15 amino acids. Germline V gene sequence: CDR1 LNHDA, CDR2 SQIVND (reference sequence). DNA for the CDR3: TGTGCCAGTAGTTTCGACAGGGCCGGGGGGCAGCCCCAGCATTTT. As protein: CASSFDRAGGQPQHF.

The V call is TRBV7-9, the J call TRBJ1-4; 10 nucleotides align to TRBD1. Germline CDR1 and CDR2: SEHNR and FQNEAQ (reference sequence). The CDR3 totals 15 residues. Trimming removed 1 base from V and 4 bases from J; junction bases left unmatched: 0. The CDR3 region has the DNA TGTGCCAGCAGCTTAGGGGACAGGGGTAATGAAAAACTGTTTTTT. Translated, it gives CASSLGDRGNEKLFF. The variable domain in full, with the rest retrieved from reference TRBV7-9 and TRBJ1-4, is DTGVSQNPRHKITKRGQNVTFRCDPISEHNRLYWYRQTLGQGPEFLTYFQNEAQLEKSRLLSDRFSAERPKGSFSTLEIQRTEQGDSAMYLCASSLGDRGNEKLFFGSGTQLSVL.

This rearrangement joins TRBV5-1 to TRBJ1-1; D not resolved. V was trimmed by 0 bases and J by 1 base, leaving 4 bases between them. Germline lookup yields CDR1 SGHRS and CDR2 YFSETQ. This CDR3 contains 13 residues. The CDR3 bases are TGCGCCAGCAGCTTGGAATCGAACACTGAAGCTTTCTTT. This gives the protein CASSLESNTEAFF.

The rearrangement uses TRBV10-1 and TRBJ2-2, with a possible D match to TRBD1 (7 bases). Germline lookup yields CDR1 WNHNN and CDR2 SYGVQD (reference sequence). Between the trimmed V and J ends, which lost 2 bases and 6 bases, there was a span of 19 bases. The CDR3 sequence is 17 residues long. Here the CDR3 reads CASSELRQGGFSGELFF. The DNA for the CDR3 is TGCGCCAGCAGTGAGCTTCGACAGGGAGGATTCTCCGGGGAGCTGTTTTTT.

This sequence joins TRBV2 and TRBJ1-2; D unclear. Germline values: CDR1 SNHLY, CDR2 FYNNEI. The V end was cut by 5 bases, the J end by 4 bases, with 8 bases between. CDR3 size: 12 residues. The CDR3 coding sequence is TGTGCCAGCAGTCAGGCGTCCTATGGCTACACCTTC. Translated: CASSQASYGYTF. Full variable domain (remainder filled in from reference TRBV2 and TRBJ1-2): EPEVTQTPSHQVTQMGQEVILRCVPISNHLYFYWYRQILGQKVEFLVSFYNNEISEKSEIFDDQFSVERPDGSNFTLKIRSTKLEDSAMYFCASSQASYGYTFGSGTRLTVV.

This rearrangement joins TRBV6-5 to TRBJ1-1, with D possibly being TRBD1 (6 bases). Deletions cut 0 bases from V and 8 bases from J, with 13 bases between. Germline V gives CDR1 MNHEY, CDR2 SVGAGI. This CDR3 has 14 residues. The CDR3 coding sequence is TGTGCCAGCAGTTACTCCGGGGGCCAGGCAGAAGCTTTCTTT. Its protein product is CASSYSGGQAEAFF.

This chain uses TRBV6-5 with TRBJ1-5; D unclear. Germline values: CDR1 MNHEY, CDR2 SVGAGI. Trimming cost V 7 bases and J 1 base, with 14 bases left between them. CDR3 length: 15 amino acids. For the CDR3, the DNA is TGTGCCAGCAAAAGGACTACCCCAAGCAATCAGCCCCAGCATTTT. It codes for CASKRTTPSNQPQHF.

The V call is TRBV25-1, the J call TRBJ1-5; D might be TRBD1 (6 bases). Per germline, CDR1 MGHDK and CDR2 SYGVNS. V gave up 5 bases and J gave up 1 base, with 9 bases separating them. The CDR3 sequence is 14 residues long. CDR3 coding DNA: TGTGCCAGCAGTAGCACAGGGAGCAATCAGCCCCAGCATTTT. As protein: CASSSTGSNQPQHF.

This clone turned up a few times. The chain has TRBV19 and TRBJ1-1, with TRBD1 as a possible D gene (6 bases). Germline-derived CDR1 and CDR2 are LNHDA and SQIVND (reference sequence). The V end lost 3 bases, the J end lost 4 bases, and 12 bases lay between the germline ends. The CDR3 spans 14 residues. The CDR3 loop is CASSIGAGVTEAFF. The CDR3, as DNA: TGTGCCAGTAGTATCGGGGCAGGGGTCACTGAAGCTTTCTTT.

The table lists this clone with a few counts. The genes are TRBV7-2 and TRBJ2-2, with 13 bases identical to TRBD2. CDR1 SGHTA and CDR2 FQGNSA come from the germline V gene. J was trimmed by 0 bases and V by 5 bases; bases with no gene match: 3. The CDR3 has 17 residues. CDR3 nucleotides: TGTGCCAGCAGCATAACTAGCGGGAGGGCGAACACCGGGGAGCTGTTTTTT. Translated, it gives CASSITSGRANTGELFF.

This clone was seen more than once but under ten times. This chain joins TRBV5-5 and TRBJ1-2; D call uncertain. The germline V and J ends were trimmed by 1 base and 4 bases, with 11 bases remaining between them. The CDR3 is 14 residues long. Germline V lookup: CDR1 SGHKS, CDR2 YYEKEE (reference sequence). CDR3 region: CASSLSTAFYGYTF. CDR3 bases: TGTGCCAGCAGCTTGAGCACGGCATTCTATGGCTACACCTTC.

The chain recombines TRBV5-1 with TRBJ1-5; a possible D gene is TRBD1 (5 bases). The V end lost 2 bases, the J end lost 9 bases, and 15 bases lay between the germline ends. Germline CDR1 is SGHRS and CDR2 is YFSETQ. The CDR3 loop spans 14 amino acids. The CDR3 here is CASSFSQGERPQHF. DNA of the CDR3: TGCGCCAGCAGCTTCTCGCAGGGCGAGAGGCCCCAGCATTTT.

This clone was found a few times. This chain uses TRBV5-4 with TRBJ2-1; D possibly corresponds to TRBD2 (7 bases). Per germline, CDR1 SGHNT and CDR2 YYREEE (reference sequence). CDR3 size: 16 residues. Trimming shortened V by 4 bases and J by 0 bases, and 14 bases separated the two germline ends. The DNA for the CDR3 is TGTGCCAGCAGCCCGGGGGGCACCGTCTCCTACAATGAGCAGTTCTTC. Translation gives CASSPGGTVSYNEQFF.

The CDR3 DNA is TGTGCCAGCAGTGACGGGACAGGGGGAAACACCATATATTTT. Translated, it gives CASSDGTGGNTIYF. This chain connects TRBV6-6 to TRBJ1-3, with TRBD1 identical over 9 bases. Germline V lookup: CDR1 MNHNY, CDR2 SVGAGI (reference sequence). The CDR3 runs to 14 residues. V was clipped by 5 bases and J by 4 bases; unmatched bases: 3.

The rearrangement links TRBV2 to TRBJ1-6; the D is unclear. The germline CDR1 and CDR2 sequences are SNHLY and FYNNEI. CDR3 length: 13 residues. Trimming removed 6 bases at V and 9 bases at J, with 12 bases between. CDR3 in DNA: TGTGCCAGCAGGGATGAACCTAGTTCACCCCTCCACTTT. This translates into CASRDEPSSPLHF.

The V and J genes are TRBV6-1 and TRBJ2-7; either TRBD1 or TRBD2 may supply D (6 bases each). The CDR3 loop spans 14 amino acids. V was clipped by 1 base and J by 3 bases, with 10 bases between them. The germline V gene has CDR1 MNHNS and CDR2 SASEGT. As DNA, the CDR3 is TGTGCCAGCAGTGAAGGGGGGGCTATCTACGAGCAGTACTTC. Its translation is CASSEGGAIYEQYF.

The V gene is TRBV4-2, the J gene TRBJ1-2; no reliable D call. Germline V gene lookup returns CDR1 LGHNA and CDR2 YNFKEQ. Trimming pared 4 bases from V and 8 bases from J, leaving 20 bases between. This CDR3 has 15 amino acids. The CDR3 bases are TGTGCCAGCAGCCGTCACAAAGAGGGAATTGAGGGCTACACCTTC. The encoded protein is CASSRHKEGIEGYTF.

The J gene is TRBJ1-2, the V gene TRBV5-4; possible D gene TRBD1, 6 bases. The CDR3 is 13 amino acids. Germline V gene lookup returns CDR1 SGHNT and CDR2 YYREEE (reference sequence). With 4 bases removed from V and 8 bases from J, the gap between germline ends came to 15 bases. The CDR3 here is CASSRVMQGGYTF. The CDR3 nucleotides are TGTGCCAGCAGCCGTGTAATGCAGGGGGGCTACACCTTC.

The CDR3 here is CASSPAGAGFTDTQYF. The CDR3, as DNA: TGTGCCAGCAGCCCCGCCGGGGCGGGCTTCACAGATACGCAGTATTTT. The chain couples TRBV9 to TRBJ2-3; D possibly uses TRBD1 or TRBD2 (5 bases each). The CDR3 has 16 residues. V was shortened by 4 bases and J by 2 bases, with 17 bases between the two germline ends. Germline values: CDR1 SGDLS, CDR2 YYNGEE.

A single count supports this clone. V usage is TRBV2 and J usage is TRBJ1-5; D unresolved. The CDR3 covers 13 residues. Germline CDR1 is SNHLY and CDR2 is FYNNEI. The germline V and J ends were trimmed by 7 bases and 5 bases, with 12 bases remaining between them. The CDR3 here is CASMGQADQPQHF. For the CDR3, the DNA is TGTGCCAGCATGGGTCAGGCTGATCAGCCCCAGCATTTT.

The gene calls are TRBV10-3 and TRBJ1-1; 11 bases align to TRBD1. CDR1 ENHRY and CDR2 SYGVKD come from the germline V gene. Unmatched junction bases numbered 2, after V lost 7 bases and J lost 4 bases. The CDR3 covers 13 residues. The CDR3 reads CAITGTGGTEAFF. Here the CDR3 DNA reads TGTGCCATCACCGGGACAGGGGGCACTGAAGCTTTCTTT.

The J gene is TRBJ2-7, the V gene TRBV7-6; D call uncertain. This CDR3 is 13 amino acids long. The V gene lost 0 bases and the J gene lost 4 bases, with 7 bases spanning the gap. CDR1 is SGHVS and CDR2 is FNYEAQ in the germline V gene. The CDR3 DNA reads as TGTGCCAGCAGCTTAGCGCCCGAGTACGAGCAGTACTTC. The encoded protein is CASSLAPEYEQYF.

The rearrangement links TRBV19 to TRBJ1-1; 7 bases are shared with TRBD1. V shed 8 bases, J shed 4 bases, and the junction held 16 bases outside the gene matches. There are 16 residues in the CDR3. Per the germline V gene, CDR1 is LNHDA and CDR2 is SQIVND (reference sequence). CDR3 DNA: TGTGCCAGTTCGACACAGGGGCGCCGAGGGGGCACTGAAGCTTTCTTT. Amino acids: CASSTQGRRGGTEAFF.

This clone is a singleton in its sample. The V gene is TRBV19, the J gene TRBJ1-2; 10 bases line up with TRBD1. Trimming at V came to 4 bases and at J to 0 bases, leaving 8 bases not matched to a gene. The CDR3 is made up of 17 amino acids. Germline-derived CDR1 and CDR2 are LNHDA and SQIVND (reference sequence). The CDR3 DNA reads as TGTGCCAGTAGTAGGGACAGGGGAAGGGACACTAACTATGGCTACACCTTC. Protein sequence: CASSRDRGRDTNYGYTF.

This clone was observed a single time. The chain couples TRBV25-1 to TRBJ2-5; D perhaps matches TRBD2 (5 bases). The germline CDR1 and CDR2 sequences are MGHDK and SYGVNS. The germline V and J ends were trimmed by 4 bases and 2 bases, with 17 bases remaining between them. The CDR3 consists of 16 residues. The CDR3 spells CASSGSGSPRQETQYF. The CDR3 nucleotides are TGTGCCAGCAGTGGCTCGGGGTCCCCCCGGCAAGAGACCCAGTACTTC.

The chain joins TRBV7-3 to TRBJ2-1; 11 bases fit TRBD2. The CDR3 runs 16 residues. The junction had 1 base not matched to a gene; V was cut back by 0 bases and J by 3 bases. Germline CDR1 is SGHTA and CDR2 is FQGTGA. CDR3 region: CASSLTGTSGYNEQFF. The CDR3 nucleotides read TGTGCCAGCAGCTTAACTGGGACTAGCGGCTACAATGAGCAGTTCTTC.

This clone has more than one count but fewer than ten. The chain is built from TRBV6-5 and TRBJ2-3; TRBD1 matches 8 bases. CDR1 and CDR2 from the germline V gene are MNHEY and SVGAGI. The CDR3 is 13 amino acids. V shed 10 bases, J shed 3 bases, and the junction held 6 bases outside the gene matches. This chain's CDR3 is CANTQGDTDTQYF. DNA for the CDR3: TGTGCCAACACACAGGGGGATACAGATACGCAGTATTTT.

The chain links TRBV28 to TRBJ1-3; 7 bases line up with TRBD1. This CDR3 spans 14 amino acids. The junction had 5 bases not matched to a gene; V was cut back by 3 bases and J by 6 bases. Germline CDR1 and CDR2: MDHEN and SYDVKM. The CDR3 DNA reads TGTGCCAGCAGTTTGGGGACAGCACTAAACACCATATATTTT. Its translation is CASSLGTALNTIYF.

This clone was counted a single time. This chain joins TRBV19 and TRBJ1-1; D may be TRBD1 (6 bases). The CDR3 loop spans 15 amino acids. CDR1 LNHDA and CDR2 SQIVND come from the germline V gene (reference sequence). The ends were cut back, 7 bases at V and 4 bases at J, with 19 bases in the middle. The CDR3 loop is CASTRQEILGTEAFF. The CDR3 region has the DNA TGTGCCAGTACCAGACAGGAAATTCTGGGCACTGAAGCTTTCTTT.

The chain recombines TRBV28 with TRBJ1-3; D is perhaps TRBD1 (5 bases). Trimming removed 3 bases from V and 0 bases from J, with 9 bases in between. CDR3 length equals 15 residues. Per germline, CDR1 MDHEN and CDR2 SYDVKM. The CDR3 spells CASSLAGHSGNTIYF. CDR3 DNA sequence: TGTGCCAGCAGTTTGGCAGGGCACTCTGGAAACACCATATATTTT. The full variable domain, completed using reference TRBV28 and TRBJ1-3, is DVKVTQSSRYLVKRTGEKVFLECVQDMDHENMFWYRQDPGLGLRLIYFSYDVKMKEKGDIPEGYSVSREKKERFSLILESASTNQTSMYLCASSLAGHSGNTIYFGEGSWLTVV.

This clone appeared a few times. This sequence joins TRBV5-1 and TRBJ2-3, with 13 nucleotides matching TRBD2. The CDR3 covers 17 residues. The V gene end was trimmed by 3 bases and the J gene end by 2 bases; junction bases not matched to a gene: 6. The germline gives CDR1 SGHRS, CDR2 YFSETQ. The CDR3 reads CASSSRTSGGITDTQYF. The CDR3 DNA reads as TGCGCCAGCAGCTCCAGGACTAGCGGGGGTATCACAGATACGCAGTATTTT.